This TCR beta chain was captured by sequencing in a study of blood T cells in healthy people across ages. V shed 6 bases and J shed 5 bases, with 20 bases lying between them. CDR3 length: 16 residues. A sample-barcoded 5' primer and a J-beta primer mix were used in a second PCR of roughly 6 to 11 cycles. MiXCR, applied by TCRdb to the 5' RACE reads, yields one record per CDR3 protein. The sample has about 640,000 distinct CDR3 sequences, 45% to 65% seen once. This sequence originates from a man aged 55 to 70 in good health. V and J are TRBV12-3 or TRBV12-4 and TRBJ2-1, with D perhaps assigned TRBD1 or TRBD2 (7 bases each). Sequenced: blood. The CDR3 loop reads CASRLGGTARNNEQFF. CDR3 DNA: TGTGCCAGCAGGCTCGGGGGGACAGCAAGAAACAATGAGCAGTTCTTC.